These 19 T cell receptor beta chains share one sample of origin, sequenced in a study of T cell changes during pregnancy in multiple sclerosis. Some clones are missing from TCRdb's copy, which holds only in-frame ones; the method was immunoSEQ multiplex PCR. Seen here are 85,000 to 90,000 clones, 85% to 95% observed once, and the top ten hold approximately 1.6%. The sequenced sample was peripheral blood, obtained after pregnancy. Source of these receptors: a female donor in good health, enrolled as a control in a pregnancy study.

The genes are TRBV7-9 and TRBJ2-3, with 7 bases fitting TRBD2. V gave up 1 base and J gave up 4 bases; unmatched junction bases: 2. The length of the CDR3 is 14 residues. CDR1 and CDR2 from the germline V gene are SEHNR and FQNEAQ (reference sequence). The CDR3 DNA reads TGTGCCAGCAGCTTAGTGGGGAGGGCAGATACGCAGTATTTT. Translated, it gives CASSLVGRADTQYF.

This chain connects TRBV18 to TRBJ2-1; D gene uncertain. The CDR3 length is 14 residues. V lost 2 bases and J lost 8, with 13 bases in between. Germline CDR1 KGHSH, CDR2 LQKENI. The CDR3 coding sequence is TGTGCCAGCTCACCAGTTTTAGCTTCGGATGAGCAGTTCTTC. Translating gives CASSPVLASDEQFF. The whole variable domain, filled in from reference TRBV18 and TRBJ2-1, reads NAGVMQNPRHLVRRRGQEARLRCSPMKGHSHVYWYRQLPEEGLKFMVYLQKENIIDESGMPKERFSAEFPKEGPSILRIQQVVRGDSAAYFCASSPVLASDEQFFGPGTRLTVL.

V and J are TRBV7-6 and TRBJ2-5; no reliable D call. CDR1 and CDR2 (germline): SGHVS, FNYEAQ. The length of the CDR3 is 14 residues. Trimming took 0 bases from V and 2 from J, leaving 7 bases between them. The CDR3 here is CASSLATVQETQYF. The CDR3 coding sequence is TGTGCCAGCAGCTTAGCAACGGTACAAGAGACCCAGTACTTC.

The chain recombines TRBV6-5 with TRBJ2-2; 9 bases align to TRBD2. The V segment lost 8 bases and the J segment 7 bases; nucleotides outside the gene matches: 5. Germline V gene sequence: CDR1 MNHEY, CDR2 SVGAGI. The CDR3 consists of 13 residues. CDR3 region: CASGAGGNGELFF. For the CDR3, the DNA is TGTGCCAGCGGAGCGGGAGGCAACGGGGAGCTGTTTTTT.

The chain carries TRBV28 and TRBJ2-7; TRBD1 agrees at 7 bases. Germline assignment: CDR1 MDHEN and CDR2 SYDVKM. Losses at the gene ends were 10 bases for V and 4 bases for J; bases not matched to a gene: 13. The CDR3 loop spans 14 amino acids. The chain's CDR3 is CAISLTGPTYEQYF. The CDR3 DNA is TGTGCCATCTCCCTGACAGGGCCCACGTACGAGCAGTACTTC.

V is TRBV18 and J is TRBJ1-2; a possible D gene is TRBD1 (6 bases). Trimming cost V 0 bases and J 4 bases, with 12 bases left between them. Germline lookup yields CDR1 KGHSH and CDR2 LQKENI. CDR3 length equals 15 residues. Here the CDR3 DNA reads TGTGCCAGCTCACCACCCGGGACATCGTTCTATGGCTACACCTTC. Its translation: CASSPPGTSFYGYTF.

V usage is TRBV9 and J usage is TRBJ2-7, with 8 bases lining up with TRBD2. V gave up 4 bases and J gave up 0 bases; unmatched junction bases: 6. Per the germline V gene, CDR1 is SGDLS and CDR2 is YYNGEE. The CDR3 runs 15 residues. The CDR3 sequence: CASSPLSGSSYEQYF. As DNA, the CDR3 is TGTGCCAGCAGCCCCCTAAGCGGGAGCTCCTACGAGCAGTACTTC.

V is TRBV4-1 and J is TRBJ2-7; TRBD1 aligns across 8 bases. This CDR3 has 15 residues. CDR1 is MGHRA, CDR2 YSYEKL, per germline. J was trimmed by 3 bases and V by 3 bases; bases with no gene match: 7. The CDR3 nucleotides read TGCGCCAGCAGCCAGGTGCCGGGACAGGACTACGAGCAGTACTTC. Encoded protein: CASSQVPGQDYEQYF.

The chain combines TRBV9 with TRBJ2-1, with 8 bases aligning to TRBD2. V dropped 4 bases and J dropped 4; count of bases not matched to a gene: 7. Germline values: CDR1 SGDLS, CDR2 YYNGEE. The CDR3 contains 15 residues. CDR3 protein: CASSPGGGPYNEQFF. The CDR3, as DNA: TGTGCCAGCAGCCCCGGGGGGGGGCCTTACAATGAGCAGTTCTTC.

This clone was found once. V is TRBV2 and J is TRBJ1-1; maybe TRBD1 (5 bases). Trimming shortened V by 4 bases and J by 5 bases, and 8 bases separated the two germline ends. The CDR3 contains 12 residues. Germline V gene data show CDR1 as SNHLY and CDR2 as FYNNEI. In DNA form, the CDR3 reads TGTGCCAGCAGTGGACGGGGGACTGAAGCTTTCTTT. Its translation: CASSGRGTEAFF.

In DNA, the CDR3 is TGCGCCAGTTCCAGAGGGACAGCGAACACCGGGGAGCTGTTTTTT. Its translation is CASSRGTANTGELFF. J is TRBJ2-2 and V is TRBV10-2; TRBD1 matches at 7 bases. CDR1 is WSHSY, CDR2 SAAADI, per germline. The CDR3 has 15 residues. With 9 bases clipped from V and 0 bases from J, the junction kept 7 bases outside the gene matches.

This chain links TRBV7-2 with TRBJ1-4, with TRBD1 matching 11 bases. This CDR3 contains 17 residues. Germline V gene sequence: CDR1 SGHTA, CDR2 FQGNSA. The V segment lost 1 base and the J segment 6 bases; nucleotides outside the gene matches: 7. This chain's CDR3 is CASSLDRTGGLDEKLFF. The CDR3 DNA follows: TGTGCCAGCAGCTTAGATCGGACAGGGGGCCTGGATGAAAAACTGTTTTTT.

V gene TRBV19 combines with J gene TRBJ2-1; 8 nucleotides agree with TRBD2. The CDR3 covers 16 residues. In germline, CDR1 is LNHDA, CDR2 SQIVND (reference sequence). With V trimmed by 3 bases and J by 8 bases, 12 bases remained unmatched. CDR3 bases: TGTGCCAGTAGTATTAGGAGCAGCGGGAGCATCCATGAGCAGTTCTTC. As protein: CASSIRSSGSIHEQFF.

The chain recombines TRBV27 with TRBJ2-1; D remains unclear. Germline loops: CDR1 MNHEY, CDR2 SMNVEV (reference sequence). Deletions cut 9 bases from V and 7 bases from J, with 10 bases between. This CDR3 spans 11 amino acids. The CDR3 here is CASELENEQFF. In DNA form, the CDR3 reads TGTGCCAGTGAACTGGAGAATGAGCAGTTCTTC.

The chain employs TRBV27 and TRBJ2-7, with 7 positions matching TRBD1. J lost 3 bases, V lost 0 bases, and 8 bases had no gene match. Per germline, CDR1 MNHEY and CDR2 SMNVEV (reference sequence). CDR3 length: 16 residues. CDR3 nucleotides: TGTGCCAGCAGTTTATCGTCCGGGACAGACCTCTACGAGCAGTACTTC. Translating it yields CASSLSSGTDLYEQYF.

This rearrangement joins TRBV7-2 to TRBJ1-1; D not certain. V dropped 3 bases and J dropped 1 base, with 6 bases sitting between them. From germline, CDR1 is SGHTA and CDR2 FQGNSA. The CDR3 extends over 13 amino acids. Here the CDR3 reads CASSLGENTEAFF. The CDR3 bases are TGTGCCAGCAGCTTGGGAGAGAACACTGAAGCTTTCTTT.

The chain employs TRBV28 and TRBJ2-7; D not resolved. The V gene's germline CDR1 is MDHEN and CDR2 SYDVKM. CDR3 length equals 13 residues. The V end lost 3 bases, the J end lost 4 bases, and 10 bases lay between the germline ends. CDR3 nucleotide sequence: TGTGCCAGCAGTTTGGCTAGTCCTTACGAGCAGTACTTC. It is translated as CASSLASPYEQYF.

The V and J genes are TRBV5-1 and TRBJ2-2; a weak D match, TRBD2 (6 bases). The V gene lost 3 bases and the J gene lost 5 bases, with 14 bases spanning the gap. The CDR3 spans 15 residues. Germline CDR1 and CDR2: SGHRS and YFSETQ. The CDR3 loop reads CASSSGTAGTGELFF. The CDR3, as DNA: TGCGCCAGCAGCTCCGGGACCGCGGGGACCGGGGAGCTGTTTTTT. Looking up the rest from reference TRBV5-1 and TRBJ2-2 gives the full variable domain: KAGVTQTPRYLIKTRGQQVTLSCSPISGHRSVSWYQQTPGQGLQFLFEYFSETQRNKGNFPGRFSGRQFSNSRSEMNVSTLELGDSALYLCASSSGTAGTGELFFGEGSRLTVL.

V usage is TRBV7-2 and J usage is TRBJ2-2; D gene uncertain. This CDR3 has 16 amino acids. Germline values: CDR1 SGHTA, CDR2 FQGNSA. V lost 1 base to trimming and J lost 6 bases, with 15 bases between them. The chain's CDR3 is CASSLGSGFEAGELFF. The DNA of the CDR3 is TGTGCCAGCAGCTTAGGATCCGGGTTTGAGGCCGGGGAGCTGTTTTTT.